This T cell receptor (beta chain) stems from a study of technical replicates of blood from several donors. V dropped 0 bases and J dropped 5; count of bases not matched to a gene: 4. This CDR3 spans 17 amino acids. CDR1 is LGHNA, CDR2 YNFKEQ, per germline. Assay used: immunoSEQ multiplex PCR; TCRdb lists only in-frame clones, some missing. The sample records about 84,000 clones, 98% being singletons. Material for sequencing was T cells isolated from PBMCs. This TCR was sampled from a human donor in good health. The V call is TRBV4-2, the J call TRBJ2-3; TRBD2 matches 14 bases. The CDR3 reads CASSQDGLAGGVDTQYF. The CDR3 nucleotides are TGTGCCAGCAGCCAAGATGGACTAGCGGGGGGAGTAGATACGCAGTATTTT.